Listed below are T cell receptor beta chains from one sample, sequenced in a study of cytomegalovirus exposure and HLA in healthy donors. Produced via immunoSEQ multiplex PCR; TCRdb's table is partial and in-frame only. The sample comprises 90,000 to 100,000 clones, 55% to 70% of which are singletons, and more than 5% rests with the top ten. The sequencing sample was made of PBMCs. The receptors come from a boy under 18 in good health and CMV-seropositive. The CDR3 runs from the conserved cysteine through the conserved F or W. D genes are given only for firm matches. Clone size is given for some rows only: seen once, a few or many times, or a class if the clone is expanded.

>NA|TRBV5-1|NA|18|TRBJ1-4
CASSLAPGGQGWNEKLFF
TGCGCCAGCAGCTTAGCCCCGGGCGGGCAAGGGTGGAATGAAAAACTGTTTTTT
>TRBD1|TRBV7-9|NA|18|TRBJ2-2
CASSSLGQGIGNTGELFF
TGTGCCAGCAGCTCCCTCGGACAGGGGATCGGGAACACCGGGGAGCTGTTTTTT
>TRBD1|TRBV4-1|few|15|TRBJ1-5
CASSHRDRANQPQHF
TGCGCCAGCAGCCATCGGGACAGGGCTAATCAGCCCCAGCATTTT
>TRBD2|TRBV9|NA|14|TRBJ2-7
CASSVTSGGYEQYF
TGTGCCAGCAGCGTTACTAGCGGGGGGTACGAGCAGTACTTC
>NA|TRBV9|few|18|TRBJ2-5
CASSQGLDLYYPQETQYF
TGTGCCAGCAGCCAGGGGCTAGATTTATATTACCCACAAGAGACCCAGTACTTC
>TRBD1|TRBV2|few|15|TRBJ1-1
CASSGAGQGYTEAFF
TGTGCCAGCAGTGGAGCGGGACAGGGTTACACTGAAGCTTTCTTT
>NA|TRBV6-1|NA|13|TRBJ2-5
CASAKEWGETQYF
TGTGCCAGCGCCAAAGAGTGGGGCGAGACCCAGTACTTC
>TRBD1|TRBV6-5|once|14|TRBJ2-7
CASRWGTGTYEQYF
TGTGCCAGCCGGTGGGGGACAGGGACCTACGAGCAGTACTTC
>NA|TRBV7-9|NA|12|TRBJ1-2
CASSAANYGYTF
TGTGCCAGCAGCGCAGCGAACTATGGCTACACCTTC
>NA|TRBV7-9|few|15|TRBJ2-7
CASSLQAGATVEQYF
TGTGCCAGCAGCTTACAGGCAGGGGCTACGGTAGAGCAGTACTTC
>TRBD2|TRBV27|NA|16|TRBJ2-1
CASSGTSGGSYNEQFF
TGTGCCAGCAGTGGGACTAGCGGGGGGTCCTACAATGAGCAGTTCTTC